This T cell receptor beta chain derives from a study of T cells in Graves' hyperthyroidism and ophthalmopathy. From RNA transcripts, TCR beta CDR3 regions were amplified. The HTBI set primed first-round TCR CDR3 RT-PCR. TCRdb used MiXCR to reprocess the multiplex PCR reads, holding one entry per CDR3 protein. The sample yields about 640,000 distinct CDR3 sequences, more than 20% seen once. Germline V gene data show CDR1 as SEHNR and CDR2 as FQNEAQ (reference sequence). This CDR3 region has 14 residues. The V end lost 5 bases, the J end lost 0 bases, and 9 bases lay between the germline ends. Disease lasting under 3 months, a NOSPECS grade of at least 4, and a Clinical Activity Score of at least 3 were features of the ophthalmopathy patients.

The sample comprised blood. This clonotype originated in a man aged 30 to 45 with Graves' ophthalmopathy. The rearrangement uses TRBV7-9 and TRBJ2-3, with no clear D. CDR3: CASSGPGSTDTQYF. The CDR3, as DNA: TGTGCCAGCAGCGGACCTGGAAGCACAGATACGCAGTATTTT.